The 17 T cell receptor beta chains listed next were all sequenced from one sample in a study of response to subunit inactivated influenza vaccine. TCRdb re-derived calls from the RT-PCR reads in MiXCR, one entry per CDR3 protein. In the table there are about 580,000 distinct CDR3 sequences, 11% to 15% of which are singletons. The sample here was PBMCs from blood, taken approximately 13 days after vaccination. The receptor source for this set is a man aged 45-60 years who received an inactivated influenza vaccine.

About this clonotype itself: With a much larger clone just one base away, this may be a read error. The V and J genes are TRBV5-1 and TRBJ2-1, with 7 bases lining up with TRBD1. This CDR3 is built from 13 residues. Germline CDR1 SGHRS, CDR2 YFSETQ. CDR3 region: CASSYDRVSTQIF. The CDR3, as DNA: TGCGCCAGCAGCTACGACAGGGTTTCGACTCAGATCTTC.

This clonotype was counted only a few times. The chain is built from TRBV5-1 and TRBJ1-1; D may be TRBD1 (5 bases). This CDR3 contains 15 residues. The V end lost 5 bases, the J end lost 0 bases, and 14 bases lay between the germline ends. Germline assignment: CDR1 SGHRS and CDR2 YFSETQ. CDR3 region: CASSSRAGMNTEAFF. The CDR3 nucleotides are TGCGCCAGCAGTTCAAGGGCAGGGATGAACACTGAAGCTTTCTTT.

This clonotype has more than one count but fewer than ten. The CDR3 bases are TGTGCCAGCAGCCAAGATGTATCCTACGAGCAGTACTTC. Translating gives CASSQDVSYEQYF. The chain uses TRBV3-1 and TRBJ2-7; D uncertain. Germline assignment: CDR1 LGHDT and CDR2 YNNKEL (reference sequence). The CDR3 loop spans 13 amino acids. V lost 0 bases and J 1 base, leaving 4 bases between the germline ends.

This clonotype was seen a handful of times. The rearrangement uses TRBV7-9 and TRBJ1-2; 9 nucleotides line up with TRBD1. V was pared by 5 bases and J by 8 bases, with 6 bases of the junction left unmatched. There are 13 residues in the CDR3. The germline gives CDR1 SEHNR, CDR2 FQNEAQ (reference sequence). The CDR3 DNA follows: TGTGCCAGCAGCCCCTGGACAGGGGAGGGCTACACCTTC. It translates to CASSPWTGEGYTF.

This clonotype was detected a few times. The V gene is TRBV12-5, the J gene TRBJ1-5, with 7 bases that match TRBD1. Per the germline V gene, CDR1 is LGHNT and CDR2 is FRNRAP. V lost 3 bases, J lost 5 bases, and 7 bases stayed unmatched. There are 15 residues in the CDR3. The CDR3 region is CASGFETGYDQPQHF. The CDR3 DNA sequence: TGTGCTAGTGGTTTTGAGACAGGGTACGATCAGCCCCAGCATTTT. Together with reference TRBV12-5 and TRBJ1-5, the CDR3 gives the full variable domain: DARVTQTPRHKVTEMGQEVTMRCQPILGHNTVFWYRQTMMQGLELLAYFRNRAPLDDSGMPKDRFSAEMPDATLATLKIQPSEPRDSAVYFCASGFETGYDQPQHFGDGTRLSIL.

V usage is TRBV20-1 and J usage is TRBJ2-7, with D maybe TRBD2 (6 bases). With 0 bases removed from V and 2 bases from J, the gap between germline ends came to 11 bases. Germline V gene lookup returns CDR1 DFQATT and CDR2 SNEGSKA (reference sequence). CDR3 length equals 14 residues. CDR3 DNA sequence: TGCAGTGCTAGAGATTTTGGAGGGACCTACGAGCAGTACTTC. Translation gives CSARDFGGTYEQYF.

The chain has TRBV5-1 and TRBJ2-3; D perhaps matches TRBD1 (6 bases). The CDR3 spans 16 residues. Per the germline V gene, CDR1 is SGHRS and CDR2 is YFSETQ. Trimming removed 1 base at V and 0 bases at J, with 12 bases between. CDR3 nucleotides: TGCGCCAGCAGCTTGACCGGGACACGGAGCACAGATACGCAGTATTTT. This codes for CASSLTGTRSTDTQYF.

In this sample, this clonotype turned up many times. V usage is TRBV6-6 and J usage is TRBJ2-1; D might be TRBD1 or TRBD2, each matching 5 bases. CDR3 length: 14 residues. Per germline, CDR1 MNHNY and CDR2 SVGAGI (reference sequence). V was shortened by 5 bases and J by 6 bases, with 14 bases between the two germline ends. CDR3 loop: CASSPRDGANEQFF. The CDR3 DNA sequence: TGTGCCAGCAGTCCCCGGGACGGCGCCAATGAGCAGTTCTTC.

This clonotype has a handful of counts. This chain uses TRBV29-1 with TRBJ2-6; tentatively, D is TRBD2 (5 bases). The CDR3 sequence is 15 residues long. Trimming removed 6 bases at V and 0 bases at J, with 12 bases between. The germline V gene has CDR1 SQVTM and CDR2 ANQGSEA. The DNA for the CDR3 is TGCAGCGTAGGACTTCCACACTCTGGGGCCAACGTCCTGACTTTC. It translates to CSVGLPHSGANVLTF.

This clonotype appeared a few times. V and J are TRBV15 and TRBJ2-1, with D hard to call. The V end was cut by 5 bases, the J end by 6 bases, with 11 bases between. Per germline, CDR1 LNHNV and CDR2 YYDKDF (reference sequence). The CDR3 extends over 13 amino acids. CDR3 in amino acids: CATSQKTINEQFF. DNA for the CDR3: TGTGCCACCAGCCAAAAAACTATCAATGAGCAGTTCTTC.

This clonotype was recorded many times. V usage is TRBV4-3 and J usage is TRBJ2-3; D remains unclear. The ends were cut back, 5 bases at V and 5 bases at J, with 8 bases in the middle. The V gene's germline CDR1 is LGHNA and CDR2 YSLEER. CDR3 size: 12 residues. The CDR3, as DNA: TGCGCCAGCAGCTCCCGGCGAGATACGCAGTATTTT. Amino acid sequence: CASSSRRDTQYF.

In this sample, this clonotype turned up a few times. The chain combines TRBV12-3 or TRBV12-4 with TRBJ2-7, with TRBD2 matching over 7 bases. Trimming removed 7 bases from V and 4 bases from J; junction bases left unmatched: 13. This CDR3 region has 15 residues. The CDR3 sequence: CASTLPGGITYEQYF. CDR3 bases: TGTGCCAGCACCCTACCGGGGGGTATAACGTACGAGCAGTACTTC.

The chain combines TRBV4-3 with TRBJ1-3, with TRBD1 as a possible D gene (5 bases). CDR1 and CDR2 from the germline V gene are LGHNA and YSLEER. The CDR3 spans 16 residues. V lost 1 base and J lost 3, with 13 bases in between. CDR3 residues: CASSQGLRENGNTIYF. CDR3 sequence (DNA): TGCGCCAGCAGCCAAGGTCTCAGGGAGAATGGAAACACCATATATTTT.

This clonotype was counted only a few times. V usage is TRBV28 and J usage is TRBJ1-5; D unclear. The V and J ends lost 2 bases and 7 bases respectively, with 12 bases between them. The CDR3 totals 14 residues. Germline V gives CDR1 MDHEN, CDR2 SYDVKM. In DNA, the CDR3 is TGTGCCAGCAGTTTACCCGCGTTATCCCAGCCCCAGCATTTT. This encodes CASSLPALSQPQHF. Filled out from reference TRBV28 and TRBJ1-5, the complete variable domain reads DVKVTQSSRYLVKRTGEKVFLECVQDMDHENMFWYRQDPGLGLRLIYFSYDVKMKEKGDIPEGYSVSREKKERFSLILESASTNQTSMYLCASSLPALSQPQHFGDGTRLSIL.

This chain uses TRBV20-1 with TRBJ2-2; the D is unclear. The CDR3 is 14 residues long. V was shortened by 2 bases and J by 5 bases, with 12 bases between the two germline ends. Germline-derived CDR1 and CDR2 are DFQATT and SNEGSKA (reference sequence). The CDR3 loop is CSARPGYWTGELFF. The CDR3 DNA sequence: TGCAGTGCTAGACCCGGATATTGGACCGGGGAGCTGTTTTTT.

This clonotype was counted only a few times. The V and J genes are TRBV20-1 and TRBJ2-1; D not resolved. The CDR3 spans 16 residues. The germline V gene encodes CDR1 DFQATT and CDR2 SNEGSKA (reference sequence). Trimming pared 0 bases from V and 0 bases from J, leaving 12 bases between. CDR3 in amino acids: CSARDYLRSSYNEQFF. CDR3 DNA sequence: TGCAGTGCTAGAGACTACCTAAGGAGCTCCTACAATGAGCAGTTCTTC.

The chain links TRBV18 to TRBJ2-5, with TRBD1 matching 9 bases. This CDR3 has 15 amino acids. With 4 bases clipped from V and 2 bases from J, the junction kept 5 bases outside the gene matches. CDR1 is KGHSH, CDR2 LQKENI, per germline. The CDR3 is CASSRTTGGQETQYF. CDR3 nucleotide sequence: TGTGCCAGCTCACGTACGACAGGGGGACAAGAGACCCAGTACTTC.